This T cell receptor (beta chain) was documented in a study of cytomegalovirus exposure and HLA in healthy donors. About the research overall: Early released data had around 79 million unique TCRs, all coming from HLA-typed donors.

Unmatched junction bases numbered 11, after V lost 4 bases and J lost 7 bases. The CDR3 covers 16 residues. The germline V gene encodes CDR1 MNHEY and CDR2 SVGAGI. Vbeta (60) and Jbeta (13) primers were used in the PCR. Assay: immunoSEQ multiplex PCR; the TCRdb copy retains only in-frame clones and omits some. The data show more than 200,000 clones, nearly 80% seen once. The specimen was PBMCs. The chain joins TRBV6-5 to TRBJ1-5; TRBD1 matches at 9 bases. The receptor was derived from a male donor in good health and CMV-seronegative. The CDR3 nucleotides read TGTGCCAGCAGTTCTAACTCCTTGACAGGGGGACAGCCCCAGCATTTT. Amino acids: CASSSNSLTGGQPQHF.